The clone carrying this T cell receptor beta chain appeared many times. This CDR3 region has 13 residues. The V end lost 3 bases, the J end lost 3 bases, and 8 bases lay between the germline ends. MiXCR, applied by TCRdb to the RT-PCR reads, yields one record per CDR3 protein. The data contain hundreds of thousands of distinct CDR3 sequences, 14% of them singletons. Material for sequencing was memory CD4+ T cells from blood. This chain links TRBV12-3 or TRBV12-4 with TRBJ2-5, with D possibly TRBD2 on 5 matching bases. This receptor was taken from a female donor in good health, serving as a healthy control. The CDR3 nucleotides are TGTGCCAGCAGTTTTGCCGGGGAAGAGACCCAGTACTTC. Residues: CASSFAGEETQYF.